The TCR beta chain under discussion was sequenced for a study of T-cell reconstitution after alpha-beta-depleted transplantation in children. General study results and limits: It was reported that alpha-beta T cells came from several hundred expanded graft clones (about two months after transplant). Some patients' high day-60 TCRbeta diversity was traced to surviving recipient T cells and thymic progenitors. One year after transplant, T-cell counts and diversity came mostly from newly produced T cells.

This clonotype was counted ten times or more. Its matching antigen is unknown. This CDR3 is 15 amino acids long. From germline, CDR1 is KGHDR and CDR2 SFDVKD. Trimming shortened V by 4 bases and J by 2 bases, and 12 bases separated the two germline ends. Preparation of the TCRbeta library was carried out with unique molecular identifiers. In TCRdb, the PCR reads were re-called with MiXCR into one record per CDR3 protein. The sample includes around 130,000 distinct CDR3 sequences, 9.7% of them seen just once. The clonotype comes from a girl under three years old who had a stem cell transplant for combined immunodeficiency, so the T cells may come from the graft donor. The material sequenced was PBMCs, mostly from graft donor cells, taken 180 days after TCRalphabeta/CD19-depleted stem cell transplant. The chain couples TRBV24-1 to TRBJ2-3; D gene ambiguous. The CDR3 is CATSEFRADTDTQYF. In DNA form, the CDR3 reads TGTGCCACCAGTGAATTTCGGGCCGACACAGATACGCAGTATTTT.